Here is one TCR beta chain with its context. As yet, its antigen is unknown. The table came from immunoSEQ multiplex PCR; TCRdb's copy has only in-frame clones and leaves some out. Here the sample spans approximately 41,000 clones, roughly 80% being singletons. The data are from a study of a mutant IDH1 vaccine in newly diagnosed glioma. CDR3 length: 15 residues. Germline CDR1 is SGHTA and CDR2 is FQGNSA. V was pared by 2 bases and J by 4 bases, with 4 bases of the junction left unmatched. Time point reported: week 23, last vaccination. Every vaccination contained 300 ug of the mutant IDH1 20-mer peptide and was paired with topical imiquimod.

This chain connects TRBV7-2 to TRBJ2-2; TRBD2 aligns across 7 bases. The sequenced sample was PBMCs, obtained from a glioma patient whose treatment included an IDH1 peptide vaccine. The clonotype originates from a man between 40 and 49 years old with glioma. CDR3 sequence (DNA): TGTGCCAGCAGCTTAAACCGGGGGGTCACCGGGGAGCTGTTTTTT. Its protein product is CASSLNRGVTGELFF.